These T cell receptor beta chains were read from a single sample in a study of PD-1 blockade in classical Hodgkin lymphoma. Generated by immunoSEQ multiplex PCR, the TCRdb table keeps only in-frame clones and is missing some. The sample contains 35,000 to 50,000 clones, over 60% of which appear only once. The sample consisted of peripheral blood mononuclear cells (PBMCs), taken at baseline. These receptors were obtained from a human donor with classical Hodgkin lymphoma. CDR3s include the opening cysteine and the closing phenylalanine or tryptophan. Each record gives: CDR3 length, V gene, D gene, clone size, J gene, CDR3 protein, CDR3 DNA. A D gene is named only where the DNA matches it firmly. Rows give clone size only sometimes, using once, few, many, or a class for an expanded clone.

11	TRBV5-6	.	few	TRBJ2-5	CASSLRETQYF	TGTGCCAGCAGCTTACGAGAGACCCAGTACTTC
13	TRBV11-3	.	.	TRBJ2-1	CASSSLSPNEQFF	TGTGCCAGCAGCTCACTATCCCCCAATGAGCAGTTCTTC
9	TRBV7-9	.	.	TRBJ1-2	CASSLEGTF	TGTGCCAGCAGCTTGGAGGGTACCTTC
15	TRBV7-2	TRBD2	.	TRBJ2-2	CASRASGRTTGELFF	TGTGCCAGCAGGGCTAGCGGGAGAACCACCGGGGAGCTGTTTTTT
14	TRBV7-9	.	.	TRBJ2-3	CASSLSRVVYTQYF	TGTGCCAGCAGCTTAAGCAGGGTCGTGTATACGCAGTATTTT
15	TRBV6-6	TRBD2	few	TRBJ2-7	CASSSFEREAPEQYF	TGTGCCAGCAGTTCCTTCGAGCGGGAGGCACCCGAGCAGTACTTC
12	TRBV7-9	.	.	TRBJ1-2	CASSHTSTSYTF	TGTGCCAGCAGCCATACTTCGACCAGCTACACCTTC
15	TRBV18	TRBD1	.	TRBJ1-2	CASSSSGTGSYGYTF	TGTGCCAGCTCCTCTTCCGGGACAGGTTCCTATGGCTACACCTTC
16	TRBV7-3	TRBD1	.	TRBJ2-1	CASSFSSPGGKNEQFF	TGTGCCAGCAGCTTCTCATCTCCAGGGGGTAAGAATGAGCAGTTCTTC
15	TRBV12-5	.	.	TRBJ2-7	CASGLVRDRPYEQYF	TGTGCTAGTGGTTTGGTACGTGACCGACCCTACGAGCAGTACTTC
16	TRBV28	.	.	TRBJ2-4	CASSETGTLAKNIQYF	TGTGCCAGCAGCGAAACCGGGACCCTAGCCAAAAACATTCAGTACTTC
16	TRBV5-6	TRBD2	few	TRBJ2-7	CASSRATSGRAYEQYF	TGTGCCAGCAGCCGCGCTACTAGCGGGAGGGCCTACGAGCAGTACTTC
13	TRBV28	.	.	TRBJ2-7	CAGEEAGTYEQYF	TGTGCCGGTGAAGAGGCGGGGACCTACGAGCAGTACTTC
16	TRBV7-8	TRBD1	.	TRBJ1-3	CASSSGTASFGNTIYF	TGTGCCAGCAGTTCGGGGACAGCCTCCTTTGGAAACACCATATATTTT
13	TRBV19	.	.	TRBJ1-5	CASSLGFNQPQHF	TGTGCCAGTAGTTTAGGTTTCAATCAGCCCCAGCATTTT
15	TRBV10-2	.	.	TRBJ2-5	CASSFPGRKQETQYF	TGCGCCAGCAGTTTTCCGGGGAGAAAACAAGAGACCCAGTACTTC
17	TRBV15	TRBD1	.	TRBJ2-1	CATSRERGPPAYNEQFF	TGTGCCACCAGCAGAGAAAGGGGGCCCCCCGCCTACAATGAGCAGTTCTTC
14	TRBV2	.	few	TRBJ2-3	CASSEDRGWDTQYF	TGTGCCAGCAGCGAGGATCGGGGTTGGGATACGCAGTATTTT
15	TRBV5-8	.	.	TRBJ2-5	CASSLGQGIEETQYF	TGTGCCAGCAGCTTGGGGCAGGGCATCGAAGAGACCCAGTACTTC
13	TRBV9	.	once	TRBJ1-3	CASSVDPGNTIYF	TGTGCCAGCAGCGTAGACCCTGGAAACACCATATATTTT
15	TRBV5-4	TRBD2	.	TRBJ2-7	CASSSPGLAFHEQYF	TGTGCCAGCAGCTCGCCCGGACTAGCGTTCCACGAGCAGTACTTC
15	TRBV5-1	.	.	TRBJ2-6	CASSLEGPGANVLTF	TGCGCCAGCAGCTTGGAAGGGCCTGGGGCCAACGTCCTGACTTTC
13	TRBV12-5	.	medium-sized	TRBJ2-2	CASGGLGSGELFF	TGTGCTAGTGGTGGTCTGGGGTCCGGGGAGCTGTTTTTT
12	TRBV7-6	.	.	TRBJ1-1	CASSLGETEAFF	TGTGCCAGCAGCTTAGGAGAAACTGAAGCTTTCTTT
15	TRBV4-2	.	few	TRBJ1-1	CASSQDRGWNTEAFF	TGTGCCAGCAGCCAAGATCGGGGATGGAACACTGAAGCTTTCTTT
15	TRBV6-1	TRBD1	.	TRBJ2-7	CASILIGTGGHEQYF	TGTGCCAGCATTCTAATCGGGACAGGGGGCCACGAGCAGTACTTC
14	TRBV28	TRBD1	few	TRBJ1-5	CASSGQEVNQPQHF	TGTGCCAGCAGCGGACAGGAGGTTAATCAGCCCCAGCATTTT
18	TRBV7-9	.	.	TRBJ1-6	CASSFTGWFGSYNSPLHF	TGTGCCAGCAGCTTTACGGGGTGGTTCGGTTCCTATAATTCACCCCTCCACTTT
17	TRBV9	.	.	TRBJ2-2	CASSRPTGQAYTGELFF	TGTGCCAGCAGCCGCCCGACGGGGCAGGCCTACACCGGGGAGCTGTTTTTT
14	TRBV28	TRBD2	.	TRBJ2-7	CASSSPGGRDEQYF	TGTGCCAGCAGCTCCCCTGGCGGGAGGGACGAGCAGTACTTC
16	TRBV7-8	TRBD2	once	TRBJ2-1	CASSSRISGRYNEQFF	TGTGCCAGCAGCTCCAGAATAAGCGGGAGGTACAATGAGCAGTTCTTC
15	TRBV9	TRBD1	.	TRBJ2-3	CASSAPRQGADTQYF	TGTGCCAGCAGCGCCCCCCGACAGGGAGCAGATACGCAGTATTTT
21	TRBV19	TRBD2	.	TRBJ2-5	CASSQYAARLAGATLGETQYF	TGTGCCAGTAGTCAGTATGCGGCAAGACTAGCGGGAGCCACCCTTGGGGAGACCCAGTACTTC
14	TRBV4-1	.	.	TRBJ1-3	CASSQTGLGNTIYF	TGCGCCAGCAGCCAAACAGGTCTCGGAAACACCATATATTTT
14	TRBV28	.	.	TRBJ1-1	CASSPPRGNTEAFF	TGTGCCAGCAGCCCCCCCAGGGGGAACACTGAAGCTTTCTTT
15	TRBV9	TRBD2	.	TRBJ2-1	CASSVEGTSGNEQFF	TGTGCCAGCAGCGTAGAGGGGACTAGCGGCAATGAGCAGTTCTTC
11	TRBV2	.	.	TRBJ2-7	CASSERYEQYF	TGTGCCAGCAGTGAACGCTACGAGCAGTACTTC
14	TRBV4-2	.	.	TRBJ2-1	CASSQDNRDNEQFF	TGTGCCAGCAGCCAAGATAATAGGGACAATGAGCAGTTCTTC
14	TRBV6-6	.	once	TRBJ1-4	CASSPGRLLEKLFF	TGTGCCAGCAGTCCCGGACGGCTGCTTGAAAAACTGTTTTTT
14	TRBV9	.	.	TRBJ2-3	CASAFGGHTDTQYF	TGTGCCAGCGCATTCGGGGGTCACACAGATACGCAGTATTTT
15	TRBV28	.	.	TRBJ2-1	CASSLGGLTDNEQFF	TGTGCCAGCAGTTTAGGGGGACTTACAGACAATGAGCAGTTCTTC
16	TRBV4-1	TRBD2	.	TRBJ2-7	CASSQPGTRGRFEQYF	TGCGCCAGCAGCCAACCTGGGACTAGGGGGAGGTTCGAGCAGTACTTC
16	TRBV28	.	.	TRBJ2-1	CASSFALGAHSAEQFF	TGTGCCAGCAGTTTCGCCCTGGGGGCCCATTCGGCCGAGCAGTTCTTC